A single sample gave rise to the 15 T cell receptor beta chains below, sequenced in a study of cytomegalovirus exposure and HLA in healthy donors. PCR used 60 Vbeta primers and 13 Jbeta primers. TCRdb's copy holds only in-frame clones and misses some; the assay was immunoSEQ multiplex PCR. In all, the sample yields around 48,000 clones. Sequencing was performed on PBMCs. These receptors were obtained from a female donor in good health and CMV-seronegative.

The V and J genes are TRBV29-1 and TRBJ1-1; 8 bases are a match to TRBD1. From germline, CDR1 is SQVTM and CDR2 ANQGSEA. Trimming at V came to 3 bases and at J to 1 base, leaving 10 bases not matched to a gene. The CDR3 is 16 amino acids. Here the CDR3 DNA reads TGCAGCGTTGAGTATCTAGACAGGGGAGAGAACACTGAAGCTTTCTTT. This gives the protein CSVEYLDRGENTEAFF.

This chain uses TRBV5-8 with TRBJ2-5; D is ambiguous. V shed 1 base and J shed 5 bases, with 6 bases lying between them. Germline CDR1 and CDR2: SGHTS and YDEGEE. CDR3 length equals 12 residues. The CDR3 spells CASSLYSETQYF. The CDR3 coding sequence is TGTGCCAGCAGCTTGTATAGCGAGACCCAGTACTTC.

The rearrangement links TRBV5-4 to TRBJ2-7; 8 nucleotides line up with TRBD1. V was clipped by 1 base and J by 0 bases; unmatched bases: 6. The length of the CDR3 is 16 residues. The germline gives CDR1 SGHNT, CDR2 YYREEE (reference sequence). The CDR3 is CASSLQAGTGSYEQYF. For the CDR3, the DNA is TGTGCCAGCAGCTTGCAAGCCGGGACAGGCTCCTACGAGCAGTACTTC.

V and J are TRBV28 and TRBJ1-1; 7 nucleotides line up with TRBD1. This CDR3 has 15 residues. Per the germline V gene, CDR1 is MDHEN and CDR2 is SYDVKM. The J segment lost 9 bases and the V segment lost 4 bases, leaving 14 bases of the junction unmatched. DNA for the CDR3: TGTGCCAGCAGTTCCCGGGACAGTTCCCGCTCCAAAGCTTTCTTT. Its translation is CASSSRDSSRSKAFF.

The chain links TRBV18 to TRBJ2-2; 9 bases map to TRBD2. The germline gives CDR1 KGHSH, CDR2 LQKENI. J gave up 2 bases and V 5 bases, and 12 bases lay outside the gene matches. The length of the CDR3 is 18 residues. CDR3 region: CASSAKTPSGINTGELFF. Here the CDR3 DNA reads TGTGCCAGCTCAGCAAAGACCCCTAGCGGGATAAACACCGGGGAGCTGTTTTTT.

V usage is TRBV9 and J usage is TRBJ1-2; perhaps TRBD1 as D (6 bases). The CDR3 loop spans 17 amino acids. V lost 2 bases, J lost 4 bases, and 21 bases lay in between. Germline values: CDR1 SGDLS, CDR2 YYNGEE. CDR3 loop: CASSVGVFRQDTYGYTF. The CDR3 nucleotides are TGTGCCAGCAGCGTCGGCGTGTTTCGACAGGACACCTATGGCTACACCTTC.

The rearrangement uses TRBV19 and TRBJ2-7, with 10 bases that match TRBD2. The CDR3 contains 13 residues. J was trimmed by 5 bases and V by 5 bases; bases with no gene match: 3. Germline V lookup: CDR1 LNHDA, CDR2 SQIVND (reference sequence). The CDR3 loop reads CASSPLAGDEQYF. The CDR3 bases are TGTGCCAGTAGTCCGCTAGCGGGAGACGAGCAGTACTTC.

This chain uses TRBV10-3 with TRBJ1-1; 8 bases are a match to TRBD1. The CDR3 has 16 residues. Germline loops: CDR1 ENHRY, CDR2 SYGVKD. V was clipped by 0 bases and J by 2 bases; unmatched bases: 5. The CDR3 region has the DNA TGTGCCATCAGTGAGTCCCAGGGGGCTTTAAACACTGAAGCTTTCTTT. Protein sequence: CAISESQGALNTEAFF.

CDR3 loop: CASSLGGAVYEQYF. The CDR3 bases are TGTGCCAGCAGCTTGGGTGGAGCCGTCTACGAGCAGTACTTC. The rearrangement uses TRBV5-4 and TRBJ2-7, with no clear D. The CDR3 loop spans 14 amino acids. The germline V and J ends were trimmed by 0 bases and 3 bases, with 10 bases remaining between them. Germline V gives CDR1 SGHNT, CDR2 YYREEE (reference sequence).

In DNA, the CDR3 is TGTGCCAGCAGTTACCTCGGGGGGACGGATGGCTACACCTTC. Protein product: CASSYLGGTDGYTF. This chain links TRBV6-5 with TRBJ1-2, with D possibly being TRBD1 (5 bases). This CDR3 has 14 residues. The germline V gene has CDR1 MNHEY and CDR2 SVGAGI. V lost 2 bases to trimming and J lost 6 bases, with 13 bases between them.

Here the CDR3 DNA reads TGTGCCAGCAGCCGCACGGGGTACTACGAGCAGTACTTC. Its protein is CASSRTGYYEQYF. The chain couples TRBV7-2 to TRBJ2-7; a weak D match, TRBD2 (5 bases). CDR1 SGHTA and CDR2 FQGNSA come from the germline V gene. V was pared by 5 bases and J by 3 bases, with 11 bases between. The CDR3 has 13 amino acids.

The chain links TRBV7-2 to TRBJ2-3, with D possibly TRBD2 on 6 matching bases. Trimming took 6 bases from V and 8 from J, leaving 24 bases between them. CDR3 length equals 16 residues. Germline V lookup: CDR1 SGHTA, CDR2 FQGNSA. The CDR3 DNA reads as TGTGCCAGCAGGCCGCTGGGACTCCCGGGTGGAGTTACGCAGTATTTT. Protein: CASRPLGLPGGVTQYF.

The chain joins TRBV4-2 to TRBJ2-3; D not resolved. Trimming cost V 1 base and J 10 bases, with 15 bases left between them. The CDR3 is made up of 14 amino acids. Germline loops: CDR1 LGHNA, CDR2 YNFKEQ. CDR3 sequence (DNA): TGTGCCAGCAGCCAAGCCACTGCGGTATCGGCGCAGTATTTT. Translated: CASSQATAVSAQYF.

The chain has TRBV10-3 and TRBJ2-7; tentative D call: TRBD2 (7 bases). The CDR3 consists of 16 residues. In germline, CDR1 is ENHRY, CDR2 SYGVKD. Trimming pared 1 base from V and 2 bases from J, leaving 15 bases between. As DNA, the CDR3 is TGTGCCATCAGTGAGTGGGGGGGGACATTCCCCTACGAGCAGTACTTC. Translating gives CAISEWGGTFPYEQYF.

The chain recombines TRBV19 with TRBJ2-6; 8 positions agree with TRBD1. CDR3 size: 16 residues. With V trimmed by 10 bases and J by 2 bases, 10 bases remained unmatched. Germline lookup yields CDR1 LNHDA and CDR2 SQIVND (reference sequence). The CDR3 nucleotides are TGTGCCACTCAGGACAGGGTTATGACTGGGGCCAACGTCCTGACTTTC. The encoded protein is CATQDRVMTGANVLTF.